Below, 16 T cell receptor beta chains from the same sample are listed, as sequenced in a study of blood T cell repertoires in COVID-19. Libraries were prepared by immunoSEQ multiplex PCR; TCRdb keeps only in-frame clonotypes and omits some of them. Seen here are about 140,000 clones, roughly 85% observed once, and the top ten hold over 2.5%. Source material: peripheral blood. These receptors all stem from a man between 50 and 59 years old with acute or convalescent COVID-19.

This clone has more than one count but fewer than ten. The V gene is TRBV6-5, the J gene TRBJ1-1, with a weak D call TRBD1 (5 bases). The ends were cut back, 3 bases at V and 6 bases at J, with 14 bases in the middle. CDR1 and CDR2 from the germline V gene are MNHEY and SVGAGI. This CDR3 spans 14 amino acids. CDR3: CASSYLGGRAEAFF. DNA of the CDR3: TGTGCCAGCAGTTATTTGGGGGGTAGAGCTGAAGCTTTCTTT.

J is TRBJ1-2 and V is TRBV29-1, with D hard to call. V shed 6 bases and J shed 8 bases, with 16 bases lying between them. Per the germline V gene, CDR1 is SQVTM and CDR2 is ANQGSEA. The length of the CDR3 is 12 residues. CDR3 region: CSVAGVGGGYTF. CDR3 nucleotides: TGCAGCGTCGCCGGGGTTGGAGGCGGCTACACCTTC.

The V and J genes are TRBV5-8 and TRBJ1-5; D is perhaps TRBD1 (5 bases). The CDR3 is 15 amino acids. Germline CDR1 reads SGHTS; CDR2 reads YDEGEE. V was clipped by 4 bases and J by 3 bases, with 14 bases between them. CDR3 residues: CASSPGGTFNQPQHF. In DNA form, the CDR3 reads TGTGCCAGCAGCCCAGGAGGGACCTTCAATCAGCCCCAGCATTTT. The full variable domain, rest sourced from reference TRBV5-8 and TRBJ1-5, is EAGVTQSPTHLIKTRGQQATLRCSPISGHTSVYWYQQALGLGLQFLLWYDEGEERNRGNFPPRFSGRQFPNYSSELNVNALELEDSALYLCASSPGGTFNQPQHFGDGTRLSIL.

The chain joins TRBV7-2 to TRBJ1-5; tentatively, D is TRBD1 (5 bases). With 0 bases removed from V and 3 bases from J, the gap between germline ends came to 9 bases. This CDR3 spans 15 amino acids. Per germline, CDR1 SGHTA and CDR2 FQGNSA. The CDR3: CASSLASGNNQPQHF. The CDR3 DNA follows: TGTGCCAGCAGCTTAGCATCAGGGAACAATCAGCCCCAGCATTTT. Complete variable domain (other parts from reference TRBV7-2 and TRBJ1-5): GAGVSQSPSNKVTEKGKDVELRCDPISGHTALYWYRQSLGQGLEFLIYFQGNSAPDKSGLPSDRFSAERTGGSVSTLTIQRTQQEDSAVYLCASSLASGNNQPQHFGDGTRLSIL.

DNA for the CDR3: TGTGCCAGCTGGGACAGGGAGAGTGGTGACGGCTACACCTTC. Its translation is CASWDRESGDGYTF. The J gene is TRBJ1-2, the V gene TRBV6-5, with 9 nucleotides matching TRBD1. Germline assignment: CDR1 MNHEY and CDR2 SVGAGI. The CDR3 loop spans 14 amino acids. Trimming removed 8 bases from V and 8 bases from J; junction bases left unmatched: 12.

This clone appeared once. The chain combines TRBV10-3 with TRBJ1-1, with D possibly TRBD1 on 6 matching bases. V was pared by 0 bases and J by 7 bases, with 12 bases between. The CDR3 spans 14 residues. CDR1 is ENHRY, CDR2 SYGVKD, per germline. The CDR3 DNA reads as TGTGCCATCAGTGAGTCGGGGGACATCGATGAAGCTTTCTTT. Protein product: CAISESGDIDEAFF.

The V and J genes are TRBV2 and TRBJ1-4; 8 nucleotides align to TRBD1. CDR1 SNHLY and CDR2 FYNNEI come from the germline V gene. V was clipped by 5 bases and J by 5 bases; unmatched bases: 4. CDR3 size: 14 residues. The CDR3 DNA sequence: TGTGCCAGCAGTAAACAGGGGGGGAATGAAAAACTGTTTTTT. Amino acid sequence: CASSKQGGNEKLFF.

The rearrangement uses TRBV7-9 and TRBJ2-7, with 10 positions matching TRBD1. V shed 4 bases and J 7 bases; nucleotides not matched to a gene: 7. Germline loops: CDR1 SEHNR, CDR2 FQNEAQ (reference sequence). There are 14 residues in the CDR3. The CDR3 bases are TGTGCCAGCAGCTCCCGGGACAGGGGAAGGGAGCAGTACTTC. This sequence encodes CASSSRDRGREQYF.

This clone came up a few times. The chain has TRBV28 and TRBJ2-2; 9 nucleotides agree with TRBD2. The CDR3 extends over 14 amino acids. Germline CDR1 is MDHEN and CDR2 is SYDVKM. Trimming cost V 10 bases and J 1 base; bases outside gene matches: 4. The CDR3 region is CATKLAGNTGELFF. CDR3 bases: TGTGCCACCAAACTAGCGGGGAACACCGGGGAGCTGTTTTTT.

This chain uses TRBV5-6 with TRBJ1-6, with no clear D. Germline CDR1 and CDR2: SGHDT and YYEEEE. The CDR3 runs to 12 residues. The ends were cut back, 3 bases at V and 8 bases at J, with 6 bases in the middle. CDR3 protein: CASSSSYSPLHF. For the CDR3, the DNA is TGTGCCAGCAGCTCCTCCTATTCACCCCTCCACTTT.

The rearrangement joins TRBV19 to TRBJ1-4; D uncertain. The CDR3 runs to 14 residues. V was shortened by 3 bases and J by 4 bases, with 9 bases between the two germline ends. Germline lookup yields CDR1 LNHDA and CDR2 SQIVND (reference sequence). Written as DNA, the CDR3 is TGTGCCAGTAGTATTGCCCGGGTTAATGAAAAACTGTTTTTT. This translates into CASSIARVNEKLFF.

The V and J genes are TRBV10-3 and TRBJ2-7; 11 bases agree with TRBD2. V was pared by 10 bases and J by 1 base, with 6 bases of the junction left unmatched. Looked up from germline, CDR1 is ENHRY and CDR2 is SYGVKD. There are 14 residues in the CDR3. The CDR3: CATKLAGDSYEQYF. DNA of the CDR3: TGTGCCACAAAACTAGCGGGGGATTCCTACGAGCAGTACTTC.

The DNA of the CDR3 is TGTGCCAGCAGCTCCTTTAGCGGGACAAAGATCAATGAGCAGTTCTTC. Protein product: CASSSFSGTKINEQFF. The rearrangement joins TRBV5-4 to TRBJ2-1; 8 bases align to TRBD2. CDR3 length: 16 amino acids. Germline-derived CDR1 and CDR2 are SGHNT and YYREEE (reference sequence). J was trimmed by 6 bases and V by 3 bases; bases with no gene match: 11.

V is TRBV28 and J is TRBJ2-3, with D perhaps TRBD2 (6 bases). Trimming took 8 bases from V and 0 from J, leaving 12 bases between them. Germline-derived CDR1 and CDR2 are MDHEN and SYDVKM. The CDR3 contains 14 residues. This chain's CDR3 is CASCRDFSTDTQYF. The CDR3 DNA reads as TGTGCCAGCTGTCGGGACTTTAGCACAGATACGCAGTATTTT.

As concerns this clone: Germline and junction disagree at one end, which may indicate a read error. The chain employs TRBV5-1 and TRBJ2-6, with 9 bases that match TRBD1. The CDR3 sequence is 18 residues long. Per germline, CDR1 SGHRS and CDR2 YFSETQ. The DNA of the CDR3 is TGCGCCAGCAGTTTGGACAGGGGTCCCTCTTCTGGGGCCAACGTCCTGACTTTC. Its protein product is CASSLDRGPSSGANVLTF.

This clone was recorded a few times. The rearrangement links TRBV2 to TRBJ1-2; 7 bases fit TRBD1. Trimming cost V 3 bases and J 5 bases; bases outside gene matches: 6. Germline CDR1 reads SNHLY; CDR2 reads FYNNEI. The CDR3 spans 14 residues. The CDR3 here is CASSESRGPYGYTF. CDR3 bases: TGTGCCAGCAGTGAGTCGAGGGGGCCATATGGCTACACCTTC. The whole variable domain, filled in from reference TRBV2 and TRBJ1-2, reads EPEVTQTPSHQVTQMGQEVILRCVPISNHLYFYWYRQILGQKVEFLVSFYNNEISEKSEIFDDQFSVERPDGSNFTLKIRSTKLEDSAMYFCASSESRGPYGYTFGSGTRLTVV.